This T cell receptor beta chain was recorded in a study of cytomegalovirus exposure and HLA in healthy donors. Findings and caveats of the study: The study recorded 160 or so TCR beta chains that were cytomegalovirus-associated. A later analysis reportedly found that, within productive TCRs, an Asian-associated ancestry cluster had fewer N-insertions than the mean observed across the approximately 670 donors.

At sampling all donors were nominally healthy, likely with unrecorded immune exposures. Both 60 Vbeta primers and 13 Jbeta primers went into the PCR. Original data processing: A later analysis counted around 80 million unique TCR beta chains, some 10 million shared. The method was immunoSEQ multiplex PCR; TCRdb's version includes in-frame clones alone and lacks a portion of them. The V and J calls and clone size come from that table; D and trimming were worked out from the DNA. The repertoire consists of approximately 160,000 clones, with more than 65% occurring once and the leading ten covering under 2%. This clone was seen just once. Its specificity is unknown. V gave up 2 bases and J gave up 5 bases; unmatched junction bases: 10. The CDR3 sequence is 17 residues long.

Material: PBMCs. The receptor's source is a woman in her twenties or thirties in good health and CMV-seronegative. The V call is TRBV23-1, the J call TRBJ1-5; 9 positions match TRBD1. TRBV23-1 is annotated as an ORF whose role is uncertain. CDR3 coding DNA: TGCGCCAGCAGTCAACCGTGGGACAGGGCATCCCATCAGCCCCAGCATTTT. Translated: CASSQPWDRASHQPQHF.